The entry below describes one TCR beta chain. Antigen: not known. The sample belongs to a study of OX40 agonist ivuxolimab in advanced cancers. Study at large: Patients were given ivuxolimab, an antibody that agonizes OX40 (CD134). Cohort: roughly 80% men, mean age 60, aged roughly 23 to 79. Study-wide points: Among the least clonally expanded were partial responders at 0.1-3.0 mg/kg. Within 6 weeks, CD4+ and CD8+ blood T cells expanded clonally at 0.1 to 3.0 mg/kg.

V shed 1 base and J shed 5 bases, with 8 bases lying between them. Germline V CDR1 and CDR2: SGHVS, FQNEAQ. The CDR3 sequence is 13 residues long. Some clones are missing from TCRdb's copy, which holds only in-frame ones; the method was immunoSEQ multiplex PCR. The profile shows over 20,000 clones, roughly 80% of them singletons. The starting material was CD4+ or CD8+ T cells sorted from blood, obtained in a trial of the OX40 agonist ivuxolimab. J is TRBJ2-5 and V is TRBV7-8; D not certain. The TCR comes from an adult with an advanced solid tumor such as melanoma, head and neck, liver or kidney cancer. The CDR3 reads CASSLEQFETQYF. DNA of the CDR3: TGTGCCAGCAGCTTAGAACAGTTTGAGACCCAGTACTTC.